Following are 23 T cell receptor beta chains from one sample sequenced in a study of cytomegalovirus exposure and HLA in healthy donors. This PCR relied on a set of 60 Vbeta primers and 13 Jbeta primers. Data came from immunoSEQ multiplex PCR; TCRdb stores just in-frame clones and leaves some out. The repertoire holds fewer than 200,000 clones, approximately 71% seen once, with 4.9% in the top ten. Sequencing used PBMCs. The receptors derive from a male donor in good health and CMV-seronegative.

There are a few counts of this clone. The chain carries TRBV4-2 and TRBJ2-2, with D perhaps matching TRBD2 (5 bases). CDR3 length: 16 residues. The germline gives CDR1 LGHNA, CDR2 YNFKEQ. V shed 0 bases and J shed 6 bases, with 14 bases lying between them. CDR3 protein: CASSQDGDGSAGELFF. The CDR3 DNA sequence: TGTGCCAGCAGCCAAGACGGGGATGGGTCGGCCGGGGAGCTGTTTTTT.

This clone was found a few times. J is TRBJ2-2 and V is TRBV27, with 12 bases identical to TRBD2. Germline values: CDR1 MNHEY, CDR2 SMNVEV (reference sequence). The CDR3 length is 17 residues. J gave up 6 bases and V 5 bases, and 10 bases lay outside the gene matches. CDR3: CASSPSLAGGRAGELFF. The DNA for the CDR3 is TGTGCCAGCAGTCCGTCACTAGCGGGAGGAAGGGCCGGGGAGCTGTTTTTT.

In the case of this clone: One junction end does not reproduce the germline sequence, and a read error may be involved. The V and J genes are TRBV7-9 and TRBJ2-1; TRBD2 matches at 10 bases. CDR1 SEHNR and CDR2 FQNEAQ come from the germline V gene (reference sequence). The CDR3 consists of 14 residues. The CDR3 sequence is CSSSLAGGHNEQFF. Here the CDR3 DNA reads TGTTCCAGCAGCTTAGCGGGGGGTCACAATGAGCAGTTCTTC.

The chain has TRBV13 and TRBJ2-1, with TRBD2 matching 15 bases. Germline V CDR1 and CDR2: PRHDT, FYEKMQ (reference sequence). The CDR3 runs to 20 residues. V trimming: 4 bases; J trimming: 1 base; junction bases outside the gene matches: 11. The CDR3 reads CASSYRTSGGAGWSYNEQFF. The CDR3 nucleotides read TGTGCCAGCAGCTACCGGACTAGCGGGGGGGCCGGGTGGTCCTACAATGAGCAGTTCTTC.

This clone came up once. V is TRBV11-3 and J is TRBJ2-7; TRBD1 matches at 8 bases. CDR3 length equals 15 residues. The germline V gene has CDR1 SGHNT and CDR2 YENEEA. The V and J ends lost 5 bases and 4 bases, in that order; junction bases with no gene match: 10. This CDR3 is CASSRTGTGSYEQYF. The CDR3 DNA follows: TGTGCCAGCAGCCGTACCGGGACAGGTTCTTACGAGCAGTACTTC. Full variable domain (outside the CDR3, taken from reference TRBV11-3 and TRBJ2-7): EAGVVQSPRYKIIEKKQPVAFWCNPISGHNTLYWYLQNLGQGPELLIRYENEEAVDDSQLPKDRFSAERLKGVDSTLKIQPAELGDSAVYLCASSRTGTGSYEQYFGPGTRLTVT.

The chain has TRBV7-9 and TRBJ2-1; D unresolved. The CDR3 contains 12 residues. The germline V gene encodes CDR1 SEHNR and CDR2 FQNEAQ (reference sequence). The V gene lost 4 bases and the J gene lost 16 bases, with 17 bases spanning the gap. The CDR3 region has the DNA TGTGCCAGCAGCTATCTCGAGTTAGTAACCTTCTTC. It specifies CASSYLELVTFF.

The chain recombines TRBV5-1 with TRBJ2-2, with 8 bases identical to TRBD2. Germline CDR1 and CDR2: SGHRS and YFSETQ. V was pared by 4 bases and J by 5 bases, with 10 bases of the junction left unmatched. This CDR3 contains 16 residues. The CDR3 protein is CASSTTGTRSTGELFF. The DNA of the CDR3 is TGCGCCAGCAGCACTACCGGGACTAGGAGTACCGGGGAGCTGTTTTTT.

V and J are TRBV7-3 and TRBJ2-1; D call uncertain. The CDR3 totals 15 residues. Germline-derived CDR1 and CDR2 are SGHTA and FQGTGA. Trimming removed 2 bases at V and 0 bases at J, with 8 bases between. The CDR3 nucleotides read TGTGCCAGCAGCTTACTAGAGAGCTCCTACAATGAGCAGTTCTTC. Amino acids: CASSLLESSYNEQFF.

The chain joins TRBV2 to TRBJ1-1; D is undetermined. Germline V gene sequence: CDR1 SNHLY, CDR2 FYNNEI. The germline V and J ends were trimmed by 4 bases and 7 bases, with 10 bases remaining between them. The length of the CDR3 is 12 residues. CDR3 sequence (DNA): TGTGCCAGCAGTGTGCGGGTTAGTGAAGCTTTCTTT. Its protein is CASSVRVSEAFF.

The chain employs TRBV2 and TRBJ2-5, with TRBD2 matching 12 bases. Germline V gene sequence: CDR1 SNHLY, CDR2 FYNNEI. With 7 bases clipped from V and 4 bases from J, the junction kept 7 bases outside the gene matches. CDR3 length: 15 residues. The CDR3 sequence: CASTPLAGGGETQYF. For the CDR3, the DNA is TGTGCCAGCACTCCACTAGCGGGGGGCGGAGAGACCCAGTACTTC. Supplemented by reference TRBV2 and TRBJ2-5, the full variable domain reads EPEVTQTPSHQVTQMGQEVILRCVPISNHLYFYWYRQILGQKVEFLVSFYNNEISEKSEIFDDQFSVERPDGSNFTLKIRSTKLEDSAMYFCASTPLAGGGETQYFGPGTRLLVL.

The CDR3 nucleotides are TGCGCCAGCAGCCAAGATCGTCAGGGCAATCAGCCCCAGCATTTT. It yields the protein CASSQDRQGNQPQHF. The rearrangement uses TRBV4-3 and TRBJ1-5; D uncertain. The V end was cut by 0 bases, the J end by 2 bases, with 8 bases between. Germline assignment: CDR1 LGHNA and CDR2 YSLEER. This CDR3 contains 15 residues.

CDR3 nucleotide sequence: TGTGCCACCAGCGCGGCCGGGACTTCCTCTGGGGCCAACGTCCTGACTTTC. Its protein product is CATSAAGTSSGANVLTF. The V call is TRBV15, the J call TRBJ2-6; D possibly corresponds to TRBD2 (6 bases). Trimming took 5 bases from V and 0 from J, leaving 14 bases between them. The CDR3 sequence is 17 residues long. In germline, CDR1 is LNHNV, CDR2 YYDKDF (reference sequence).

The chain combines TRBV7-2 with TRBJ2-7; D perhaps matches TRBD2 (7 bases). V lost 3 bases and J 4 bases, leaving 19 bases between the germline ends. The length of the CDR3 is 16 residues. CDR1 is SGHTA and CDR2 is FQGNSA in the germline V gene. The CDR3 reads CASSFAPGGGRYEQYF. CDR3 sequence (DNA): TGTGCCAGCAGCTTTGCCCCGGGGGGCGGGAGATACGAGCAGTACTTC.

The genes are TRBV4-2 and TRBJ2-2, with 10 bases fitting TRBD2. Germline CDR1 is LGHNA and CDR2 is YNFKEQ. This CDR3 spans 16 amino acids. The ends lost 1 base at V and 3 bases at J; junction bases unmatched: 2. The CDR3 sequence is CASSQGSGGDTGELFF. For the CDR3, the DNA is TGTGCCAGCAGCCAAGGGAGCGGGGGGGACACCGGGGAGCTGTTTTTT.

The chain employs TRBV2 and TRBJ2-7, with a weak D call TRBD1 (6 bases). V lost 3 bases to trimming and J lost 5 bases, with 8 bases between them. CDR1 is SNHLY, CDR2 FYNNEI, per germline. There are 12 residues in the CDR3. The CDR3 sequence: CASSEGANEQYF. CDR3 nucleotides: TGTGCCAGCAGTGAGGGGGCCAACGAGCAGTACTTC.

This clone was counted a single time. The chain couples TRBV6-1 to TRBJ1-2; D uncertain. Trimming cost V 3 bases and J 8 bases, with 10 bases left between them. This CDR3 comprises 12 residues. Germline lookup yields CDR1 MNHNS and CDR2 SASEGT. The CDR3 here is CASSDDVGGYTF. DNA for the CDR3: TGTGCCAGCAGTGATGACGTGGGCGGCTACACCTTC.

Comments on this clone: The junction differs from germline at one of its ends, possibly a read error. V usage is TRBV25-1 and J usage is TRBJ1-5; a weak D match, TRBD1 (6 bases). The CDR3 sequence is 15 residues long. Germline lookup yields CDR1 MGHDK and CDR2 SYGVNS. The CDR3 bases are TGTGCCGGCAGTGAATGGGGGGGCGGAAATCAGCCCCAGCATTTT. It translates to CAGSEWGGGNQPQHF.

The chain combines TRBV2 with TRBJ2-5; tentatively, D is TRBD1 (6 bases). The CDR3 consists of 14 residues. V was cut by 1 base and J by 13 bases, with 19 bases left in between. The germline gives CDR1 SNHLY, CDR2 FYNNEI. The CDR3 protein is CASSEDRAARGGYF. CDR3 in DNA: TGTGCCAGCAGTGAAGACAGGGCGGCCCGAGGGGGGTACTTC.

The genes are TRBV19 and TRBJ1-2; D may be TRBD1 (6 bases). The CDR3 runs 15 residues. Germline V gene data show CDR1 as LNHDA and CDR2 as SQIVND (reference sequence). Between the trimmed V and J ends, which lost 8 bases and 8 bases, there was a span of 24 bases. CDR3 sequence reads: CASSEAWGLRAGYTF. In DNA form, the CDR3 reads TGTGCCAGTTCAGAGGCGTGGGGGCTCCGGGCGGGCTACACCTTC. Based on the CDR3 plus reference TRBV19 and TRBJ1-2, the full variable domain is DGGITQSPKYLFRKEGQNVTLSCEQNLNHDAMYWYRQDPGQGLRLIYYSQIVNDFQKGDIAEGYSVSREKKESFPLTVTSAQKNPTAFYLCASSEAWGLRAGYTFGSGTRLTVV.

This clone was observed a single time. This rearrangement joins TRBV9 to TRBJ1-6, with a weak D call TRBD1 (6 bases). This CDR3 region has 17 residues. Germline CDR1 is SGDLS and CDR2 is YYNGEE. The V end lost 4 bases, the J end lost 6 bases, and 20 bases lay between the germline ends. For the CDR3, the DNA is TGTGCCAGCAGCCCAGGGCACAGGGTAGGGACTAATTCACCCCTCCACTTT. This codes for CASSPGHRVGTNSPLHF.

The chain carries TRBV27 and TRBJ1-2, with TRBD1 matching over 7 bases. V dropped 5 bases and J dropped 2; count of bases not matched to a gene: 2. Per the germline V gene, CDR1 is MNHEY and CDR2 is SMNVEV (reference sequence). The CDR3 totals 13 residues. CDR3: CASSPGQNYGYTF. As DNA, the CDR3 is TGTGCCAGCAGTCCGGGACAGAACTATGGCTACACCTTC.

The chain joins TRBV4-3 to TRBJ1-4; TRBD1 aligns across 9 bases. V trimming: 1 base; J trimming: 7 bases; junction bases outside the gene matches: 7. The germline V gene encodes CDR1 LGHNA and CDR2 YSLEER. The CDR3 runs 16 residues. The CDR3 protein is CASSQGAGTGFEKLFF. CDR3 nucleotides: TGCGCCAGCAGCCAAGGTGCCGGGACAGGGTTTGAAAAACTGTTTTTT.

The V call is TRBV4-1, the J call TRBJ2-5; perhaps TRBD1 as D (5 bases). CDR1 and CDR2 (germline): MGHRA, YSYEKL. CDR3 size: 15 residues. Trimming took 0 bases from V and 2 from J, leaving 10 bases between them. The CDR3 DNA is TGCGCCAGCAGCCAAGACTGGACACCGCAAGAGACCCAGTACTTC. It yields the protein CASSQDWTPQETQYF.